Following are 31 T cell receptor beta chains from one sample sequenced in a study of T-cell reconstitution after alpha-beta-depleted transplantation in children. TCRbeta library preparation incorporated unique molecular identifiers. TCRdb processed the PCR reads anew with MiXCR; each CDR3 protein has one entry. There are hundreds of thousands of distinct CDR3 sequences in the sample; around 7.7% occur only once, and under 40% lies in the top ten. Sample: PBMCs, mostly from graft donor cells, taken 360 days after TCRalphabeta/CD19-depleted stem cell transplant. These TCRs come from a male patient aged 2-15 years who had a stem cell transplant for acute myeloid leukemia, so the T cells may come from the graft donor.

There are many counts of this clonotype. The V and J genes are TRBV24-1 and TRBJ2-1; TRBD1 matches 10 bases. This CDR3 region has 15 residues. CDR1 and CDR2 from the germline V gene are KGHDR and SFDVKD. The V segment lost 2 bases and the J segment 7 bases; nucleotides outside the gene matches: 4. CDR3 coding DNA: TGTGCCACCAGTGATTCGAGACAGGGGGCTAATGAGCAGTTCTTC. As protein: CATSDSRQGANEQFF.

This clonotype has a count of ten or more. CDR3 coding DNA: TGCAGCGTTGAAGGGGTATACGAGCAGTACTTC. Translation: CSVEGVYEQYF. The chain is built from TRBV29-1 and TRBJ2-7; D call uncertain. V was shortened by 1 base and J by 4 bases, with 5 bases between the two germline ends. The CDR3 sequence is 11 residues long. Germline loops: CDR1 SQVTM, CDR2 ANQGSEA.

V is TRBV7-3 and J is TRBJ2-1; 9 positions agree with TRBD2. This CDR3 is 16 amino acids long. CDR1 is SGHTA, CDR2 FQGTGA, per germline. V lost 1 base, J lost 8 bases, and 9 bases stayed unmatched. DNA of the CDR3: TGTGCCAGCAGCTTAAGTAGCGGGAGTACTGGCGATGAGCAGTTCTTC. Its translation is CASSLSSGSTGDEQFF.

This clonotype appeared a single time. At one end, the junction sequence differs from germline, possibly due to a read error. V and J are TRBV7-3 and TRBJ2-1, with D possibly being TRBD1 (6 bases). Germline loops: CDR1 SGHTA, CDR2 FQGTGA. CDR3 length: 14 amino acids. The CDR3 loop reads CASSLNRERYEEFF. For the CDR3, the DNA is TGTGCCAGCAGCTTAAACAGGGAGAGGTATGAGGAGTTCTTC.

V usage is TRBV6-2 or TRBV6-3 and J usage is TRBJ2-3; a weak D match, TRBD1 (5 bases). This CDR3 region has 11 residues. V shed 2 bases and J shed 8 bases, with 5 bases lying between them. Per germline, CDR1 MNHEY and CDR2 SVGEGT. CDR3 in amino acids: CASSYQGTQYF. The CDR3 DNA is TGTGCCAGCAGTTACCAGGGTACGCAGTATTTT.

This rearrangement joins TRBV10-3 to TRBJ1-1; D might be TRBD1 (6 bases). CDR1 ENHRY and CDR2 SYGVKD come from the germline V gene. The CDR3 runs 13 residues. The V end lost 9 bases, the J end lost 1 base, and 12 bases lay between the germline ends. CDR3 DNA sequence: TGTGCCATTAGATGGGGGGCGAACACTGAAGCTTTCTTT. It is translated as CAIRWGANTEAFF.

In its sample, this clonotype was seen a few times. The rearrangement links TRBV6-5 to TRBJ2-7; 8 bases line up with TRBD2. The V gene's germline CDR1 is MNHEY and CDR2 SVGAGI. The CDR3 has 13 residues. After removal of 4 bases from V and 5 bases from J, the junction contained 4 bases not matched to a gene. The CDR3 DNA is TGTGCCAGCAGTTGGACTAGCCGGGACGAGCAGTACGTC. Protein product: CASSWTSRDEQYV.

This clonotype was counted many times. The J gene is TRBJ2-4, the V gene TRBV12-3 or TRBV12-4, with D hard to call. Deletions cut 6 bases from V and 0 bases from J, with 15 bases between. The CDR3 runs to 16 residues. The CDR3 bases are TGTGCCAGCAGACTTAGGAATGGGTTAGCCAAAAACATTCAGTACTTC. It specifies CASRLRNGLAKNIQYF.

Comment on this clonotype: A much larger clonotype is one base distant, so this may be a read error. The V and J genes are TRBV5-6 and TRBJ2-5; D unresolved. The length of the CDR3 is 13 residues. Germline V gene sequence: CDR1 SGHDT, CDR2 YYEEEE. The CDR3 sequence is CASSLGVQEAQYF. In DNA, the CDR3 is TGTGCCAGCAGCTTGGGCGTTCAAGAGGCCCAGTACTTC.

This clonotype was detected many times. The J gene is TRBJ2-7, the V gene TRBV13, with TRBD2 matching over 13 bases. V dropped 2 bases and J dropped 6; count of bases not matched to a gene: 4. Germline loops: CDR1 PRHDT, CDR2 FYEKMQ (reference sequence). There are 15 residues in the CDR3. This chain's CDR3 is CASSLLRLAGGEQYF. DNA for the CDR3: TGTGCCAGCAGCTTACTCAGACTAGCGGGAGGCGAGCAGTACTTC.

This clonotype showed up just a few times. V and J are TRBV5-1 and TRBJ2-3, with 12 bases that match TRBD2. CDR3 length: 16 amino acids. CDR1 and CDR2 from the germline V gene are SGHRS and YFSETQ. V shed 3 bases and J 2 bases; nucleotides not matched to a gene: 4. The CDR3 loop reads CASSSRLAGATDTQYF. The CDR3 DNA is TGCGCCAGCAGCTCTCGACTAGCGGGAGCCACAGATACGCAGTATTTT.

The rearrangement links TRBV6-1 to TRBJ2-1; 11 nucleotides line up with TRBD2. V dropped 2 bases and J dropped 7; count of bases not matched to a gene: 7. Germline V gene lookup returns CDR1 MNHNS and CDR2 SASEGT. The CDR3 consists of 16 residues. DNA for the CDR3: TGTGCCAGCAGTGAATTAGCGGGGGGGCGACTGAATGAGCAGTTCTTC. Translation gives CASSELAGGRLNEQFF.

This clonotype was picked up many times. The DNA for the CDR3 is TGTGCCAGCAGCTTGCAAGGGGATAACACCGGGGAGCTGTTTTTT. This encodes CASSLQGDNTGELFF. The J gene is TRBJ2-2, the V gene TRBV5-6; D is perhaps TRBD1 (5 bases). Trimming stripped 1 base from V and 2 bases from J, with 9 bases between. The germline gives CDR1 SGHDT, CDR2 YYEEEE. CDR3 length equals 15 residues.

The genes are TRBV5-5 and TRBJ1-2; D unresolved. This CDR3 comprises 14 residues. The V gene lost 4 bases and the J gene lost 6 bases, with 16 bases spanning the gap. Germline-derived CDR1 and CDR2 are SGHKS and YYEKEE (reference sequence). This CDR3 is CASSPEVWSDGYTF. CDR3 coding DNA: TGTGCCAGCAGCCCGGAAGTGTGGAGCGATGGCTACACCTTC.

This sequence joins TRBV19 and TRBJ2-3, with 8 bases matching TRBD2. The CDR3 is 12 amino acids. The V segment lost 8 bases and the J segment 6 bases; nucleotides outside the gene matches: 4. Germline values: CDR1 LNHDA, CDR2 SQIVND (reference sequence). CDR3 amino acids: CASDSGKDTQYF. CDR3 nucleotide sequence: TGTGCCAGTGATAGCGGGAAGGATACGCAGTATTTT.

V and J are TRBV4-3 and TRBJ1-4; a possible D gene is TRBD1 (5 bases). Per germline, CDR1 LGHNA and CDR2 YSLEER. Trimming took off 4 bases at V and 6 bases at J, with 15 bases between the two ends. The CDR3 loop spans 15 amino acids. CDR3 nucleotide sequence: TGCGCCAGCAGCCCCCGACTAGGGGAGGATGAAAAACTGTTTTTT. Translating gives CASSPRLGEDEKLFF.

This clonotype has at least ten counts. The V and J genes are TRBV12-3 or TRBV12-4 and TRBJ1-1; 9 nucleotides match TRBD1. After removal of 7 bases from V and 3 bases from J, the junction contained 6 bases not matched to a gene. This CDR3 has 14 amino acids. The CDR3 DNA is TGTGCCAGCACCTTACAGGGGGCGGACACTGAAGCTTTCTTT. Residues: CASTLQGADTEAFF.

This clonotype has only a few counts. The chain carries TRBV4-2 and TRBJ2-7; 7 positions agree with TRBD2. V was pared by 0 bases and J by 0 bases, with 8 bases of the junction left unmatched. The germline gives CDR1 LGHNA, CDR2 YNFKEQ. CDR3 length: 17 amino acids. The CDR3 region is CASSQDSLRELSYEQYF. The CDR3 nucleotides are TGTGCCAGCAGCCAAGATAGTCTGCGGGAGCTCTCCTACGAGCAGTACTTC.

Many counts were recorded for this clonotype. The rearrangement uses TRBV29-1 and TRBJ1-4; D is uncertain. CDR3 size: 13 residues. The germline CDR1 and CDR2 sequences are SQVTM and ANQGSEA. Trimming took off 7 bases at V and 8 bases at J, with 17 bases between the two ends. CDR3 in DNA: TGCAGCGCCCGAATCAACCAGGTCGAAAAACTGTTTTTT. This translates into CSARINQVEKLFF.

The J gene is TRBJ1-1, the V gene TRBV7-3; the D gene is possibly TRBD1 (5 bases). Trimming removed 1 base from V and 4 bases from J, with 7 bases in between. Per the germline V gene, CDR1 is SGHTA and CDR2 is FQGTGA. There are 13 residues in the CDR3. The CDR3 is CASSLSQGTEAFF. The CDR3 region has the DNA TGTGCCAGCAGCTTAAGCCAGGGCACTGAAGCTTTCTTT.

The gene calls are TRBV20-1 and TRBJ2-7; 7 nucleotides match TRBD1. Germline-derived CDR1 and CDR2 are DFQATT and SNEGSKA (reference sequence). This CDR3 has 14 amino acids. V gave up 6 bases and J gave up 5 bases; unmatched junction bases: 13. CDR3 residues: CSAAGQARTDEQYF. The DNA of the CDR3 is TGCAGTGCGGCTGGACAGGCCCGCACCGACGAGCAGTACTTC.

The chain's CDR3 is CASSQERGGDFQETQYF. The CDR3 DNA is TGTGCCAGCAGCCAAGAAAGAGGAGGGGATTTTCAAGAGACCCAGTACTTC. The rearrangement uses TRBV14 and TRBJ2-5; tentative D call: TRBD2 (6 bases). The germline gives CDR1 SGHDN, CDR2 FVKESK. V was cut by 0 bases and J by 2 bases, with 16 bases left in between. The CDR3 has 17 residues.

This clonotype was seen many times. The genes are TRBV11-2 and TRBJ2-1, with D perhaps matching TRBD2 (6 bases). Per the germline V gene, CDR1 is SGHAT and CDR2 is FQNNGV. V dropped 6 bases and J dropped 2 bases, with 17 bases sitting between them. This CDR3 is built from 16 residues. The CDR3 sequence is CASSHLPGLTYNEQFF. CDR3 bases: TGTGCCAGCAGTCATCTGCCCGGACTAACCTACAATGAGCAGTTCTTC.

This clonotype was seen a few times. The genes are TRBV29-1 and TRBJ2-7; 7 bases match TRBD1. The CDR3 has 13 amino acids. Germline V gene sequence: CDR1 SQVTM, CDR2 ANQGSEA. J gave up 2 bases and V 0 bases, and 1 base lay outside the gene matches. The CDR3 DNA follows: TGCAGCGTTGAAGAGCAGGGGGCCTACGAGCAGTACTTC. Its translation is CSVEEQGAYEQYF.

This clonotype was found a few times. The chain uses TRBV12-3 or TRBV12-4 and TRBJ2-4; no clear D gene. Trimming left V 6 bases short and J 9 bases short, with 12 bases between. This CDR3 is 12 amino acids long. CDR3 nucleotides: TGTGCCAGCAGCATAGGTTTAAGCATTCAGTACTTC. Translating it yields CASSIGLSIQYF.

A few counts support this clonotype. The junction shows a germline mismatch at one end, possibly a read error. J is TRBJ2-1 and V is TRBV11-2, with 9 bases matching TRBD1. CDR3 length: 19 amino acids. CDR1 and CDR2 from the germline V gene are SGHAT and FQNNGV. The CDR3 bases are TGTGCCAGCAGAACCGGGACAGGGAGGTCACGGGGGCCCTACGATGAGCAGTTCTTC. Translated: CASRTGTGRSRGPYDEQFF.

CDR3 residues: CASSGPGETQYF. DNA for the CDR3: TGTGCCAGCAGTGGACCTGGGGAGACCCAGTACTTC. J is TRBJ2-5 and V is TRBV12-3 or TRBV12-4; D remains ambiguous. V lost 5 bases, J lost 5 bases, and 9 bases lay in between. The CDR3 contains 12 residues.

The sample holds many counts of this clonotype. V usage is TRBV12-3 or TRBV12-4 and J usage is TRBJ2-3, with D hard to call. Deletions cut 5 bases from V and 3 bases from J, with 12 bases between. The CDR3 consists of 14 residues. The CDR3 loop is CASSPWLETDTQYF. The CDR3 region has the DNA TGTGCCAGCAGTCCGTGGCTAGAGACAGATACGCAGTATTTT.

This clonotype was found a few times. The chain couples TRBV28 to TRBJ1-4, with D perhaps matching TRBD1 (6 bases). Germline values: CDR1 MDHEN, CDR2 SYDVKM. Trimming removed 8 bases from V and 8 bases from J, with 15 bases in between. CDR3 length: 13 residues. CDR3 in amino acids: CASCRGGSEKLFF. The DNA for the CDR3 is TGTGCCAGCTGCAGGGGAGGAAGCGAAAAACTGTTTTTT.

The sample holds a few counts of this clonotype. CDR3 region: CASSLGYPVSASYNEQFF. In nucleotides, the CDR3 is TGTGCCAGCAGCTTAGGGTATCCCGTGAGCGCTTCCTACAATGAGCAGTTCTTC. This chain connects TRBV11-2 to TRBJ2-1; no firm D call. The CDR3 covers 18 residues. V lost 1 base and J lost 1, with 17 bases in between. Germline values: CDR1 SGHAT, CDR2 FQNNGV.

This clonotype was detected only a few times. The chain uses TRBV9 and TRBJ2-1; D remains ambiguous. The V gene lost 6 bases and the J gene lost 2 bases, with 18 bases spanning the gap. The germline V gene encodes CDR1 SGDLS and CDR2 YYNGEE. This CDR3 has 16 amino acids. The CDR3 region is CASTLGASPAYNEQFF. The CDR3 DNA reads TGTGCCAGCACCCTCGGCGCCTCCCCAGCCTACAATGAGCAGTTCTTC.